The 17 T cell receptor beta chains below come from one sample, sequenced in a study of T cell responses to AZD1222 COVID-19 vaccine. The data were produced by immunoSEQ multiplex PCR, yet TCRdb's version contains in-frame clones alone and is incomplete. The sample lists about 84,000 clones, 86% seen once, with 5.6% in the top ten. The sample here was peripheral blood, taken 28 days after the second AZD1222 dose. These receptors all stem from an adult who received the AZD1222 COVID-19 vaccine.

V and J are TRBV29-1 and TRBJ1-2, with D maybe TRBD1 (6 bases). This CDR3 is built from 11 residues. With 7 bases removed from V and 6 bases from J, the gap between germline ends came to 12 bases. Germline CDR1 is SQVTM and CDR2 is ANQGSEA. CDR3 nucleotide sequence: TGCAGCGGTAAAACAGGGAATGGCTACACCTTC. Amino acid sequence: CSGKTGNGYTF.

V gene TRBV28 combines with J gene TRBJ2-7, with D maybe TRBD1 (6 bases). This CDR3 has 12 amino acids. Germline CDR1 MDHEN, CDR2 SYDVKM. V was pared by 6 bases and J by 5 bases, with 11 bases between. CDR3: CASSTGRHEQYF. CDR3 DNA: TGTGCCAGCAGCACAGGGCGACACGAGCAGTACTTC.

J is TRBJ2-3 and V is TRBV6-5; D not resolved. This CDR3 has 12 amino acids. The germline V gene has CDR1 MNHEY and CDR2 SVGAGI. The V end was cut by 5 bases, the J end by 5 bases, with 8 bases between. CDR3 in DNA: TGTGCCAGCAGTAGAATGGAAGATACGCAGTATTTT. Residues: CASSRMEDTQYF.

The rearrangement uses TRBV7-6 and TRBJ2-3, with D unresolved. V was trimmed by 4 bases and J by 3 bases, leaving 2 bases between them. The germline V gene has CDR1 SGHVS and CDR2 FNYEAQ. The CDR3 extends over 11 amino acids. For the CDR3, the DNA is TGTGCCAGCAGCTCTACAGATACGCAGTATTTT. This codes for CASSSTDTQYF.

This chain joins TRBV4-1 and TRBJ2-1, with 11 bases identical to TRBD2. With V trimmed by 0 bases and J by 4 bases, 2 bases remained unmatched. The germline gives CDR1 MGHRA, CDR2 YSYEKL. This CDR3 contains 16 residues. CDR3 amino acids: CASSQEIAGGYNEQFF. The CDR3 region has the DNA TGCGCCAGCAGCCAAGAAATAGCGGGGGGGTACAATGAGCAGTTCTTC.

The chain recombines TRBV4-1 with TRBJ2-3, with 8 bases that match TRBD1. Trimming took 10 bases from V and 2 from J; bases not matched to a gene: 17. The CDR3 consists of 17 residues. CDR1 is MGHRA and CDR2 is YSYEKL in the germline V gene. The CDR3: CATTQGVRQGSTDTQYF. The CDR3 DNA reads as TGCGCCACCACCCAAGGGGTCAGACAGGGGTCCACAGATACGCAGTATTTT.

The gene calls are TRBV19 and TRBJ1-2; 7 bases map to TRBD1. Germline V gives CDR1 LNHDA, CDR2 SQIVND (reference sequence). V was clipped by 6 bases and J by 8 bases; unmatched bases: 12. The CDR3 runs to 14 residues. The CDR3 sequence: CASSSRQGNWGYTF. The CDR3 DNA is TGTGCCAGTAGCTCCCGACAGGGAAATTGGGGCTACACCTTC. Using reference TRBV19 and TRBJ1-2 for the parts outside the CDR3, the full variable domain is DGGITQSPKYLFRKEGQNVTLSCEQNLNHDAMYWYRQDPGQGLRLIYYSQIVNDFQKGDIAEGYSVSREKKESFPLTVTSAQKNPTAFYLCASSSRQGNWGYTFGSGTRLTVV.

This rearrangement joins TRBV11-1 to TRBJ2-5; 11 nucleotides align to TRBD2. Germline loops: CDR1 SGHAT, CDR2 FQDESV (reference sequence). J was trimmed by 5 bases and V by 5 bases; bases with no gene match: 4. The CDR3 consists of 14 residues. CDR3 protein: CASSQTSGSETQYF. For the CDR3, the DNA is TGTGCCAGCAGCCAAACTAGCGGGAGTGAGACCCAGTACTTC.

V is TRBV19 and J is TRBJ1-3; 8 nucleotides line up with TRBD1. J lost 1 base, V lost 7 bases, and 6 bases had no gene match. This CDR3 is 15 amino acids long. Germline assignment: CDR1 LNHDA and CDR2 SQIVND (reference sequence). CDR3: CASTVDRVSGNTIYF. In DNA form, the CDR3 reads TGTGCCAGTACCGTGGACAGGGTTTCTGGAAACACCATATATTTT.

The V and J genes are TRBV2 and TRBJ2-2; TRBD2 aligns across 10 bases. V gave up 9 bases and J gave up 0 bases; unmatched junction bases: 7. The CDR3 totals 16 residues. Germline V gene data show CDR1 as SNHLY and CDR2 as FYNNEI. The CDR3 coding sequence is TGTGCCAGTGGGACTAGCGTAGACCCGAACACCGGGGAGCTGTTTTTT. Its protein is CASGTSVDPNTGELFF.

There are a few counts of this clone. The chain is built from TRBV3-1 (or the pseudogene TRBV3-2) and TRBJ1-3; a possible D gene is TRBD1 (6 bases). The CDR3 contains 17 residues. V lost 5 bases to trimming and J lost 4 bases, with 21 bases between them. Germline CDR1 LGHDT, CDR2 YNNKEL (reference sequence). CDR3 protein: CASSSFGQKLTGNTIYF. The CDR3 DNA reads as TGTGCCAGCAGCTCCTTCGGACAGAAATTAACCGGAAACACCATATATTTT.

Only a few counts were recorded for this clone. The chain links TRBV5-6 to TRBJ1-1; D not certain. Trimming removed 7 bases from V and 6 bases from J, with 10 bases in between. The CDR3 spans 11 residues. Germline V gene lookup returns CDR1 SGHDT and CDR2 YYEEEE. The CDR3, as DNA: TGTGCCAGCGGGAGGGCGGCTGAAGCTTTCTTT. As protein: CASGRAAEAFF.

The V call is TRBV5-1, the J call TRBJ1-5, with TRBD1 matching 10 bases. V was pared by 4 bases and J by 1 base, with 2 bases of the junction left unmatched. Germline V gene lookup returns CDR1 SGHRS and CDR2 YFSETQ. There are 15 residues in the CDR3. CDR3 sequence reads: CASSAGQGSNQPQHF. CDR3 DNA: TGCGCCAGCAGCGCGGGACAGGGGAGCAATCAGCCCCAGCATTTT.

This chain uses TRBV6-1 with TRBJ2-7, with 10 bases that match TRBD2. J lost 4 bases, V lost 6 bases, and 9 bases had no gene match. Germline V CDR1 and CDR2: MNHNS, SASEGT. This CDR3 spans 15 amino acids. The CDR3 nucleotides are TGTGCCAGCAGGTCTAGCGGGAGCATCAGTTACGAGCAGTACTTC. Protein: CASRSSGSISYEQYF.

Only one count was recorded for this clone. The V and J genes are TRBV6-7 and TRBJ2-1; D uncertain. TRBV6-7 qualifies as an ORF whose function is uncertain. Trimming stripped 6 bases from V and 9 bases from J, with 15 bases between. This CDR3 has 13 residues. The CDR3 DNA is TGTGCCAGCAGCTACCCCCCTTCAGGTGAGCAGTTCTTC. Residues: CASSYPPSGEQFF.

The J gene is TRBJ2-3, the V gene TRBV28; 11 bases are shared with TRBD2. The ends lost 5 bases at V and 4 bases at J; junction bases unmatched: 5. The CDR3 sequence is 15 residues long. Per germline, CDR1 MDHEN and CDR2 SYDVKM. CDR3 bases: TGTGCCAGCAGTCCGACTAGCGGGGCGGCAGATACGCAGTATTTT. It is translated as CASSPTSGAADTQYF.

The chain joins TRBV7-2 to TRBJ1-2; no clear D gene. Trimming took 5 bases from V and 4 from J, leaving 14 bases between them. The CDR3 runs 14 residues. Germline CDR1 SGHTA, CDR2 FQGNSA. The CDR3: CASSPAEGGYGYTF. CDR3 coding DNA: TGTGCCAGCAGCCCCGCGGAGGGAGGCTATGGCTACACCTTC.